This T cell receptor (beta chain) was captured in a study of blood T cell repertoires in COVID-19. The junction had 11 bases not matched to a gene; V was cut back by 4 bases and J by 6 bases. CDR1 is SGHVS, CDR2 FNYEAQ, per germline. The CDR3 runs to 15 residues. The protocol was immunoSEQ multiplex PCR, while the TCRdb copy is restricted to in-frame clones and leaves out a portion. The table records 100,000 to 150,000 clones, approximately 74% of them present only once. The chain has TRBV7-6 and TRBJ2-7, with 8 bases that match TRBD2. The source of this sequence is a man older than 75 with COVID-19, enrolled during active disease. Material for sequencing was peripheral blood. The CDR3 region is CASSYAGGPLGEQYF. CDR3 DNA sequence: TGTGCCAGCAGCTACGCGGGAGGACCTCTCGGCGAGCAGTACTTC.